Here is one TCR beta chain with its context. Its specificity is unknown. Sample-barcoded 5' priming and a J-beta primer mix drove a second PCR of 7 to 11 cycles. Using its own MiXCR run on the 5' RACE reads, TCRdb lists one record per CDR3 protein. The sample has about 800,000 distinct CDR3 sequences, about 47% seen once; the top ten hold around a sixth. The sample is drawn from a study of blood T cells in healthy people across ages. J lost 8 bases, V lost 3 bases, and 13 bases had no gene match. The CDR3 is 15 residues long. Germline assignment: CDR1 GTSNPN and CDR2 SVGIG (reference sequence). Study-wide points: The long-lived group displayed more naive CD4+ cells, plus higher diversity, than the aged donors did.

The authors extracted at least 5.5 micrograms of total RNA per sample. This TCR was recovered from a man older than 75 in good health. The chain couples TRBV30 to TRBJ2-1; 7 bases align to TRBD2. The sequencing sample was made of blood. Here the CDR3 DNA reads TGTGCCTGGAGAGGGTTTGCGGGAGTTGGGGATGAGCAGTTCTTC. It yields the protein CAWRGFAGVGDEQFF. The full variable domain, with the rest looked up from reference TRBV30 and TRBJ2-1, is SQTIHQWPATLVQPVGSPLSLECTVEGTSNPNLYWYRQAAGRGLQLLFYSVGIGQISSEVPQNLSASRPQDRQFILSSKKLLLSDSGFYLCAWRGFAGVGDEQFFGPGTRLTVL.